What follows describes a single TCR beta chain. Its target antigen remains unknown. It has no much larger one-base neighbor in the sample; base qualities were not kept. This sample is part of a study of vaccination and CD4 T cells after COVID-19 (dated 2022 in TCRdb). Context from the whole study: Convalescent patients had a positive SARS-CoV-2 result on nasal swab PCR, and of these patients, under ten had mild disease and one had severe disease. In the convalescent cohort there were six males and four females, among whom were two Hispanic individuals, seven Caucasians, two Asians and one multiracial person. Each participant got two doses of either the Pfizer-BioNTech BNT162b2 vaccine (n=8) or the Moderna mRNA-1273 vaccine (n=2). Post-COVID blood samples from convalescent patients were collected a median of around 100 days after diagnosis, with a range of about 30 to 170 days. The time from the second vaccine dose to post-vaccine blood sampling had a median of around 72 days and ranged from about 14 to 241 days. Overlapping spike peptide pools from SARS-CoV-2 and from the common cold coronaviruses HCoV-NL63, HCoV-OC43 and HCoV-229E were used as culture stimuli. Control cultures received a CEFX viral epitope pool as the positive control, an HIV-1 Nef peptide pool as the negative control, or no peptide. The spike-specific CD4+ TCR repertoire was compared before and after mRNA vaccination in 10 to 11 COVID-19 convalescent patients and a few infection-naive healthy vaccine recipients. Summary of the overall study and its limitations: In convalescent patients, nearly all vaccine-specific clones (304 of 307) were found to be mono-reactive for SARS-CoV-2 spike rather than cross-reactive with common cold coronaviruses. The median number of SARS-CoV-2-reactive clonotypes rose from around 21 after infection to roughly 38 after vaccination, but the change was not significant. Only a relatively small number of convalescent patients were included in the study, and early timepoints following natural infection were not analyzed. Among convalescent patients, a median about 86% of the SARS-CoV-2-reactive clones seen after vaccination appeared only after vaccination, which suggests priming specific to the vaccine.

The library came from PCR. TCR sequencing of DNA from cultured CD4+ T cells used the Oncomine TCR Beta short-read assay at the Johns Hopkins FTIC core. Genomic DNA was extracted from the cultured CD4+ T cells with the QIAamp micro DNA kit. Oncomine TCR Beta libraries from cultured CD4+ T cells were pooled with unique dual indexes and sequenced on an Illumina iSeq 100. Under the source paper's analysis protocol: Non-productive sequences were filtered out, and CDR3s that did not start with C, did not end with F or W, or were shorter than 7 amino acids were discarded. The MANAFEST web application identified antigen-specific clonotypes by comparing peptide-stimulated wells against reference wells and other culture wells. For a clone to be called positive, the clone needed an FDR below 0.05, an odds ratio above 5, and a productive frequency above 0.1% in at least two of three replicate wells. A clonotype was classed as cross-reactive if the clonotype showed significant expansion both in SARS-CoV-2 spike wells and in at least one common cold coronavirus spike condition. CDR3 homology was assessed with Levenshtein distances (stringdist) and unrooted phylogenetic trees (ape) in R version 3.6.1. TCRdb took the public reads, trimmed them with fastp at Q25, ran MiXCR for clone calling and kept in-frame beta chains. For every CDR3 protein sequence, its rows merge into one entry that carries the most common genes and DNA. TCRdb's processing, not the authors', yielded these V and J calls. Counted in this sample were roughly 10,000 distinct CDR3 sequences; 66% of them appeared once. The top ten constitute 20% to 30% of the sample.

Per the publication, the treatment or condition label means: approximately nine-day PBMC culture with coronavirus spike peptide pools or control peptides (ViraFEST assay). To expand antigen-specific T cells with peptide pools and then pick out the expanded clonotypes through TCR sequencing, the study relied on the ViraFEST assay. The positive SARS-CoV-2 PCR tests of the convalescent patients were dated from March to December 2020, before the Alpha, Beta and Delta variants emerged in the United States. Each well held approximately 2 million PBMCs cultured in IMDM containing roughly 5% human AB serum and approximately 9.1 IU/ml IL-2, with 10 ug/ml peptide pools added. On days 3 and 7, half of the culture medium was replaced with fresh IL-2-containing medium. Once the cells had been in culture for less than 12 days, the EasySep CD4+ T cell isolation kit was used to isolate CD4+ T cells by negative selection. Ficoll-Paque Plus gradient centrifugation was used to isolate PBMCs from whole blood, and the isolated PBMCs were then either used fresh or cryopreserved at -140C. In general, triplicate wells were set up for every culture condition.

Measured from the cysteine to the phenylalanine, the CDR3 is 16 residues long. Of the read, only the CDR3 DNA is kept; its 48 bases are in frame from base 1. Between the V and J ends, shortened by 2 bases and 1 base respectively, the junction contains 12 bases. CDR1 SGHRS and CDR2 YFSETQ were looked up in the germline V gene. The V and J genes are TRBV5-1 and TRBJ2-2; the D region may be TRBD1 or TRBD2, each matching 5 bases equally. The sample taken for sequencing was CD4+ T cells from blood, cultured in vitro. This TCR derives from a human donor who had recovered from COVID-19. The CDR3 region has the sequence CASSLPGALNTGELFF. The sequenced DNA is TGCGCCAGCAGCTTACCCGGGGCCCTGAACACCGGGGAGCTGTTTTTT.